The clone carrying this TCR beta chain appeared once. Method: immunoSEQ multiplex PCR; TCRdb's copy keeps in-frame clones and lacks some. The data contain fewer than 200,000 clones, around 87% of them seen just once; the ten biggest clones take up roughly 1.3%. The data derive from a study of control samples from healthy donors and cancer patients. The V end was cut by 6 bases, the J end by 7 bases, with 25 bases between. There are 18 residues in the CDR3. The V gene's germline CDR1 is LGHDT and CDR2 YNNKEL (reference sequence). The receptor was derived from a woman between 45 and 65 years old in good health. The material sequenced was blood. V gene TRBV3-1 (or the pseudogene TRBV3-2) combines with J gene TRBJ1-6; D perhaps matches TRBD1 (5 bases). The CDR3 loop reads CASSQRSGMTSSNSPLHF. CDR3 DNA: TGTGCCAGCAGTCAACGATCAGGGATGACATCTTCAAATTCACCCCTCCACTTT.